The sequence of this TCR beta chain was determined in a study of blood T cell repertoires in COVID-19. The wider study: Samples of COVID-19 (acute and convalescent) were obtained from the United States, Italy and Spain.

Generated by immunoSEQ multiplex PCR, the TCRdb table keeps only in-frame clones and is missing some. The sample carries 200,000 to 300,000 clones, more than 70% recorded once. CDR1 and CDR2 (germline): SGHAT, FQNNGV. V lost 5 bases and J lost 7, with 14 bases in between. The CDR3 is 14 residues long. Sequenced input: peripheral blood. The receptor was isolated from a woman aged 50 to 65 with acute or convalescent COVID-19. J is TRBJ2-2 and V is TRBV11-2; unclear D gene. CDR3 coding DNA: TGTGCCAGCAGCAAAAGGAGCCGCAGCGGGGAGCTGTTTTTT. Its translation: CASSKRSRSGELFF.